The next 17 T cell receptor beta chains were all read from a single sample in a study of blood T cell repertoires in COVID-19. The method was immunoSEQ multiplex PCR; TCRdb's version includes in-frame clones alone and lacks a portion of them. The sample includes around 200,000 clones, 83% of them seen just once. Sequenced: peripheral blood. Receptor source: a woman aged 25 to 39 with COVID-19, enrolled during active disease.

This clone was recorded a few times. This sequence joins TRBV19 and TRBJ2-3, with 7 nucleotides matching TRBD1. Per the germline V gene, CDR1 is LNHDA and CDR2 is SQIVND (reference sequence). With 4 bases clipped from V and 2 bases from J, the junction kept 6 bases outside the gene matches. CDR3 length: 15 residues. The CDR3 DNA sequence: TGTGCCAGTAGTACGACAGGGCCCCCCACAGATACGCAGTATTTT. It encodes CASSTTGPPTDTQYF.

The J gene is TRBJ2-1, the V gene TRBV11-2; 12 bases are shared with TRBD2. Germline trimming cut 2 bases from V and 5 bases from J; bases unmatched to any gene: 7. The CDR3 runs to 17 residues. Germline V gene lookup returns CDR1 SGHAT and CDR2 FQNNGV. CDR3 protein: CASSLQLAGGPNNEQFF. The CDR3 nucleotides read TGTGCCAGCAGCTTACAGCTAGCGGGAGGGCCGAACAATGAGCAGTTCTTC.

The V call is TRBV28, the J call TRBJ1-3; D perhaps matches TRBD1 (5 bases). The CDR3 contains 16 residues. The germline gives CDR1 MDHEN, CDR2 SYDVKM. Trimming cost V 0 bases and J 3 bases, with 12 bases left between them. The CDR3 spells CASSLWKRDSGNTIYF. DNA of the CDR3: TGTGCCAGCAGTTTATGGAAGAGAGACAGTGGAAACACCATATATTTT.

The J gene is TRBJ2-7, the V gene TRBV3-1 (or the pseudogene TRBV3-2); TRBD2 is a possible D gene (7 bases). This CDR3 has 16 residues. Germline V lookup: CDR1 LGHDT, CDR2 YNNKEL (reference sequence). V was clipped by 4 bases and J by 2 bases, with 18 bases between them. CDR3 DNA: TGTGCCAGCAGCCTCGGAGGGGCGGGGGCCCCCTACGAGCAGTACTTC. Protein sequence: CASSLGGAGAPYEQYF.

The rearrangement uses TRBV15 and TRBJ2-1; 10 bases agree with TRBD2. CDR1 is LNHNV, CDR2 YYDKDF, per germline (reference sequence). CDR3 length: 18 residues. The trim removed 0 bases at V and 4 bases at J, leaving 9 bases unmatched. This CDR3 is CATSRDGGAGGVYNEQFF. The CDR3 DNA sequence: TGTGCCACCAGCAGAGATGGGGGAGCGGGAGGGGTGTACAATGAGCAGTTCTTC.

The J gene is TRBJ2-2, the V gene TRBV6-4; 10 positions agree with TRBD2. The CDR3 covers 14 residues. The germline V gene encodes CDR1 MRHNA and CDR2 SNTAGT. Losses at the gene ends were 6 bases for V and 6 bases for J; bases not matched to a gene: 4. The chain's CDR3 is CASRSGGGAGELFF. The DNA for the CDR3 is TGTGCCAGCAGGAGCGGGGGGGGAGCCGGGGAGCTGTTTTTT.

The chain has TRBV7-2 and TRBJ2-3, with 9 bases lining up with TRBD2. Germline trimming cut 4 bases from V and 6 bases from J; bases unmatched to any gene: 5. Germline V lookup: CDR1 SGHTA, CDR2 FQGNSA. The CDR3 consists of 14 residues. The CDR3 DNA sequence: TGTGCCAGCAGCTCCGCCCTAGCGGGGGATACGCAGTATTTT. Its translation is CASSSALAGDTQYF. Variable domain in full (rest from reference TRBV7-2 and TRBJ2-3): GAGVSQSPSNKVTEKGKDVELRCDPISGHTALYWYRQSLGQGLEFLIYFQGNSAPDKSGLPSDRFSAERTGGSVSTLTIQRTQQEDSAVYLCASSSALAGDTQYFGPGTRLTVL.

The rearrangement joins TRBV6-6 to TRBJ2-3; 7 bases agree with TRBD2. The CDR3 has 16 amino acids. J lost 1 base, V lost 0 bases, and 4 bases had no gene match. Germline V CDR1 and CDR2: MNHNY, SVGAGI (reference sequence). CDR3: CASSYSAGVGTDTQYF. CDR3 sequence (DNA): TGTGCCAGCAGTTACTCCGCGGGAGTCGGCACAGATACGCAGTATTTT.

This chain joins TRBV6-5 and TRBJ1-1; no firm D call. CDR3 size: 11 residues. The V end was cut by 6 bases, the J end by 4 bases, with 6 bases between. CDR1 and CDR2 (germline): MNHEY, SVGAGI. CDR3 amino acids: CASSPGTEAFF. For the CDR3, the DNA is TGTGCCAGCAGCCCAGGCACTGAAGCTTTCTTT.

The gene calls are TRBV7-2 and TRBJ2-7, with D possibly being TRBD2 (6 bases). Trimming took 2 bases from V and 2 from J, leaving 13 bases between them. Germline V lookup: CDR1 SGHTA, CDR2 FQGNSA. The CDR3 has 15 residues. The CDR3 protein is CASSLFAGPPYEQYF. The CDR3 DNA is TGTGCCAGCAGCTTATTCGCGGGGCCTCCCTACGAGCAGTACTTC.

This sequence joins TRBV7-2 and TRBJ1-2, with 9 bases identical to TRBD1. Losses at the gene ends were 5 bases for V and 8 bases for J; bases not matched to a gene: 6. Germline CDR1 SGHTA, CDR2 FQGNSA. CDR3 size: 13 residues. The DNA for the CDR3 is TGTGCCAGCAGCATACAGGGGGCGAAGGGCTACACCTTC. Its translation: CASSIQGAKGYTF.

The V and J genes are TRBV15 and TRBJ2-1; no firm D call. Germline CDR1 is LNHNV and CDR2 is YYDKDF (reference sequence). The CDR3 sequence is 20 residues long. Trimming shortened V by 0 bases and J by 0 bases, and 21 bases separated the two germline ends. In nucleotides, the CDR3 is TGTGCCACCAGCAGAGATACGAGGAGATCTTCCGAGAGCTCCTACAATGAGCAGTTCTTC. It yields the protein CATSRDTRRSSESSYNEQFF.

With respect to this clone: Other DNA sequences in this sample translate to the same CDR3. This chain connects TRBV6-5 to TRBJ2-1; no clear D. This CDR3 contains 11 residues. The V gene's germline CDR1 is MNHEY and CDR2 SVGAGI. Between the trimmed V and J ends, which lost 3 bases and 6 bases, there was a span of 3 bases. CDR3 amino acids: CASSYLNEQFF. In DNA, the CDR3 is TGTGCCAGCAGTTATCTCAATGAGCAGTTCTTC.

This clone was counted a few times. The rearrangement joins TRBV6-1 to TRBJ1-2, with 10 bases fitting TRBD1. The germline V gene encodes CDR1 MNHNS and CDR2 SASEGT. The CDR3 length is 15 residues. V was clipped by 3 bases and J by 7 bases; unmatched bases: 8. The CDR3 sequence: CASSEGQGTVSGYTF. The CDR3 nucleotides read TGTGCCAGCAGTGAGGGACAGGGGACGGTTAGTGGCTACACCTTC.

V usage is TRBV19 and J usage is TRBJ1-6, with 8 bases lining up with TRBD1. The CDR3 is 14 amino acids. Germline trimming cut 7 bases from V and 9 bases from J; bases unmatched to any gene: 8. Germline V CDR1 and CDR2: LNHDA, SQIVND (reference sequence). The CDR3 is CASMGGTGLSPLHF. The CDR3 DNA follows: TGTGCCAGTATGGGGGGGACAGGTCTTTCACCCCTCCACTTT.

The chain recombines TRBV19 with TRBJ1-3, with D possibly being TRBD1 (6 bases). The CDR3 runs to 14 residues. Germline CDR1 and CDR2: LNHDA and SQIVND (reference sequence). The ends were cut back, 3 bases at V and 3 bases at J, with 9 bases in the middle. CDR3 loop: CASSITGFGNTIYF. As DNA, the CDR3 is TGTGCCAGTAGTATCACAGGGTTTGGAAACACCATATATTTT.

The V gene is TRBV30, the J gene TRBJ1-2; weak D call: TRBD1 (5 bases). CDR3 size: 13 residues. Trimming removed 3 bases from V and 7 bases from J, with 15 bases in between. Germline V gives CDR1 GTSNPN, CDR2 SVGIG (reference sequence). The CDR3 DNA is TGTGCCTGGAGCGGCGGGGCCCTGGCTGGCTACACCTTC. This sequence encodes CAWSGGALAGYTF.